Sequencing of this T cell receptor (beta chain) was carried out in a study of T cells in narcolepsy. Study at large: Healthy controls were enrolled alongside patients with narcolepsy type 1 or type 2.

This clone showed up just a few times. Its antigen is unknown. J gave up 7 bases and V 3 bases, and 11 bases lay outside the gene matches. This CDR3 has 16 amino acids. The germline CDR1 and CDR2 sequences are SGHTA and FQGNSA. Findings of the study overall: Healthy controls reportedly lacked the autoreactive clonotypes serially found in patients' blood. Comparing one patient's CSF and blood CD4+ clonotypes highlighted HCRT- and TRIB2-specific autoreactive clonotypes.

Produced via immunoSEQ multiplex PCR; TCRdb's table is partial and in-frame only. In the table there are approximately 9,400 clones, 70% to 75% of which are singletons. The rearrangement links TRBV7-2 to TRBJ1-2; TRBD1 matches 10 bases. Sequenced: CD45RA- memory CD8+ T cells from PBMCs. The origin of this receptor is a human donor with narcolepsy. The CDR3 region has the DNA TGTGCCAGCAGCTTGGCGGACAGGGGGGCCGAGGGTGGCTACACCTTC. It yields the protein CASSLADRGAEGGYTF.